The present entry profiles one T cell receptor beta chain with its context. Antigen specificity is unknown. Sequencing was performed with immunoSEQ multiplex PCR; in TCRdb, only in-frame clones are kept and a portion is missing. In the table there are 5,000 to 7,500 clones, about 79% of which are singletons. The data belong to a study of immune cell composition in non-small cell lung cancer. Normal lung was taken at the farthest possible site, at least 3 cm from tumour. This CDR3 contains 13 residues. Trimming stripped 3 bases from V and 4 bases from J, with 7 bases between. The germline gives CDR1 SGHNT, CDR2 YYREEE (reference sequence). Study outcomes and limitations: Dominant in vivo tumour-associated clones were not shown to share tumour-reactive sequences. Adenocarcinomas with higher top tumour-associated clone frequency had more reactive TILs. Tumour-associated clones >0.5% occurred in under 35% of adenocarcinomas, roughly 80% of squamous.

Sequencing was carried out using non-adjacent lung tissue. The chain has TRBV5-4 and TRBJ2-2, with unresolved D. This clonotype originated in a human donor with non-small cell lung cancer. CDR3 sequence reads: CASSSDSTGELFF. CDR3 coding DNA: TGTGCCAGCAGCTCTGACTCCACCGGGGAGCTGTTTTTT.